This T cell receptor (beta chain) is from a study of blood T cell repertoires in COVID-19. For the study at large: Sites across the United States, Italy and Spain contributed samples from acute and convalescent COVID-19. PBMCs, B-cell-depleted T cells, or T cells were the source of the cDNA or gDNA that made up the material.

The CDR3 length is 16 residues. Germline V gene lookup returns CDR1 SEHNR and CDR2 FQNEAQ (reference sequence). Between the trimmed V and J ends, which lost 1 base and 5 bases, there was a span of 17 bases. Data came from immunoSEQ multiplex PCR; TCRdb stores just in-frame clones and leaves some out. Here the sample spans 140,000 to 150,000 clones, 88% being singletons. Sequencing used peripheral blood. This receptor was obtained from a human donor with COVID-19, enrolled during active disease. The donor label of this sample is uncertain. This sequence joins TRBV7-9 and TRBJ1-1, with D maybe TRBD1 (5 bases). The CDR3, as DNA: TGTGCCAGCAGCTTAGGGGCGGCGGGGGAGAGGACTGAAGCTTTCTTT. It translates to CASSLGAAGERTEAFF.